This TCR beta chain emerged from a study of blood T cell repertoires in COVID-19. Study summary: Sites across the United States, Italy and Spain contributed samples from acute and convalescent COVID-19. PBMCs, B-cell-depleted T cells, or T cells provided the cDNA or gDNA that made up the material.

The authors' processing: Reference gene primer amplification gave nucleated cell count estimates. The method was immunoSEQ multiplex PCR; TCRdb's version includes in-frame clones alone and lacks a portion of them. The V and J calls and the clone size are those of that table, but D and trimming were determined from the DNA. The sample yields approximately 51,000 clones, about 88% seen once. The sequencing sample was made of peripheral blood. The TCR sequence derives from a man aged 40-55 years with active COVID-19.

The CDR3 here is CASRQVAGGGEQFF. DNA of the CDR3: TGTGCCAGCAGACAGGTAGCTGGCGGGGGTGAGCAGTTCTTC. The chain links TRBV3-1 (or the pseudogene TRBV3-2) to TRBJ2-1; TRBD2 agrees at 7 bases. Germline assignment: CDR1 LGHDT and CDR2 YNNKEL (reference sequence). V lost 6 bases to trimming and J lost 9 bases; unmatched junction nucleotides: 11. CDR3 length: 14 residues.